The 14 T cell receptor beta chains below all came from one sample that was sequenced in a study of identical twins. In TCRdb, the 5' RACE reads were re-called with MiXCR into one record per CDR3 protein. The sample has 750,000 to 950,000 distinct CDR3 sequences; roughly 12% are singletons. The sample also formed part of further work on yellow fever vaccine responses in identical twins.

The specimen was PBMCs. All receptors derive from a woman in her late teens or twenties in good health.

The chain links TRBV2 to TRBJ1-5; D possibly corresponds to TRBD1 (5 bases). V shed 3 bases and J shed 6 bases, with 15 bases lying between them. CDR1 SNHLY and CDR2 FYNNEI come from the germline V gene. This CDR3 has 15 residues. CDR3 coding DNA: TGTGCCAGCAGTGAGGGTCGTACAAGGGGTCAGCCCCAGCATTTT. This encodes CASSEGRTRGQPQHF.

This clonotype was detected only a few times. The V gene is TRBV20-1, the J gene TRBJ1-4; 9 positions agree with TRBD1. The CDR3 totals 13 residues. In germline, CDR1 is DFQATT, CDR2 SNEGSKA (reference sequence). The trim removed 3 bases at V and 11 bases at J, leaving 7 bases unmatched. In DNA form, the CDR3 reads TGCAGTGCTAGGGGACAGGGAATGGGGAAACTGTTTTTT. Protein: CSARGQGMGKLFF.

This clonotype was detected ten times or more. The chain has TRBV3-1 and TRBJ2-1; D unresolved. Germline values: CDR1 LGHDT, CDR2 YNNKEL (reference sequence). CDR3 length: 13 amino acids. Deletions cut 1 base from V and 9 bases from J, with 10 bases between. The CDR3 DNA is TGTGCCAGCAGCCAAGGCAGCTACGGTGAGCAGTTCTTC. Encoded protein: CASSQGSYGEQFF.

This clonotype has ten or more counts. The chain recombines TRBV4-1 with TRBJ2-1, with TRBD2 as a possible D gene (5 bases). The CDR3 has 13 residues. Looked up from germline, CDR1 is MGHRA and CDR2 is YSYEKL. V lost 1 base and J lost 14, with 15 bases in between. CDR3 residues: CASSQGLPELKFF. DNA for the CDR3: TGCGCCAGCAGCCAAGGACTACCCGAGCTTAAGTTCTTC.

This clonotype showed up just a few times. This chain connects TRBV28 to TRBJ1-4; D is ambiguous. V gave up 6 bases and J gave up 8 bases, with 10 bases separating them. This CDR3 has 12 residues. From germline, CDR1 is MDHEN and CDR2 SYDVKM. This CDR3 reads CASRTRWEKLFF. Here the CDR3 DNA reads TGTGCCAGCAGGACCCGTTGGGAAAAACTGTTTTTT.

CDR3 in DNA: TGTGCCAGCAGCCGGAGTAGTGGGGAGAATGAGCAGTTCTTC. It is translated as CASSRSSGENEQFF. The chain is built from TRBV3-1 and TRBJ2-1; a possible D gene is TRBD2 (5 bases). Germline V CDR1 and CDR2: LGHDT, YNNKEL (reference sequence). The CDR3 extends over 14 amino acids. V lost 4 bases and J lost 7, with 14 bases in between.

Only a few counts were recorded for this clonotype. The chain couples TRBV4-1 to TRBJ1-5; possible D gene TRBD1, 6 bases. The CDR3 runs 15 residues. Germline V gene lookup returns CDR1 MGHRA and CDR2 YSYEKL. V was pared by 1 base and J by 7 bases, with 14 bases between. The CDR3 sequence: CASSQARGGLQPQHF. The CDR3 nucleotides read TGCGCCAGCAGCCAAGCGCGGGGGGGCCTACAGCCCCAGCATTTT.

This clonotype was seen many times. This chain links TRBV12-3 or TRBV12-4 with TRBJ2-1, with a weak D call TRBD1 (6 bases). The CDR3 covers 13 residues. Trimming pared 3 bases from V and 8 bases from J, leaving 11 bases between. The CDR3 sequence is CASSFMGADEQFF. As DNA, the CDR3 is TGTGCCAGCAGTTTTATGGGGGCCGATGAGCAGTTCTTC.

This clonotype was picked up a small number of times. The chain uses TRBV29-1 and TRBJ2-5, with D tentatively TRBD2 (6 bases). The CDR3 extends over 13 amino acids. Germline assignment: CDR1 SQVTM and CDR2 ANQGSEA. The V gene lost 2 bases and the J gene lost 7 bases, with 14 bases spanning the gap. The CDR3 spells CSVELRGLGTQYF. CDR3 nucleotide sequence: TGCAGCGTTGAATTGCGGGGCCTGGGGACCCAGTACTTC.

This clonotype was seen only a few times. The chain couples TRBV24-1 to TRBJ2-7; D is perhaps TRBD1 (6 bases). CDR3 length equals 14 residues. The germline V gene has CDR1 KGHDR and CDR2 SFDVKD. Trimming took 4 bases from V and 2 from J, leaving 11 bases between them. CDR3 region: CATSDRDNTYEQYF. CDR3 in DNA: TGTGCCACCAGTGACAGGGACAACACCTACGAGCAGTACTTC.

This clonotype was observed a handful of times. The chain has TRBV27 and TRBJ2-2; 12 nucleotides agree with TRBD2. Germline assignment: CDR1 MNHEY and CDR2 SMNVEV (reference sequence). The ends lost 5 bases at V and 0 bases at J; junction bases unmatched: 4. This CDR3 contains 17 residues. As DNA, the CDR3 is TGTGCCAGCAGTAAAAGACTAGCGGGAGCGAACACCGGGGAGCTGTTTTTT. The encoded protein is CASSKRLAGANTGELFF.

The rearrangement uses TRBV6-1 and TRBJ2-6; possibly TRBD1 for D (6 bases). Germline CDR1 MNHNS, CDR2 SASEGT. The CDR3 is 19 residues long. V was pared by 0 bases and J by 0 bases, with 15 bases between. CDR3 region: CASSEAWQGTVSGANVLTF. The CDR3 nucleotides read TGTGCCAGCAGTGAAGCCTGGCAGGGGACGGTCTCTGGGGCCAACGTCCTGACTTTC.

A few counts support this clonotype. This chain connects TRBV5-1 to TRBJ2-1; 9 positions match TRBD1. The CDR3 runs to 16 residues. Germline CDR1 SGHRS, CDR2 YFSETQ. Germline trimming cut 4 bases from V and 4 bases from J; bases unmatched to any gene: 9. Written as DNA, the CDR3 is TGCGCCAGCAGCGAGACTGGACAGGGGCCTTACAATGAGCAGTTCTTC. Its translation is CASSETGQGPYNEQFF.

In its sample, this clonotype was seen a few times. This chain uses TRBV5-1 with TRBJ2-5; D gene uncertain. The V and J ends lost 1 base and 5 bases respectively, with 6 bases between them. The CDR3 totals 12 residues. CDR1 is SGHRS and CDR2 is YFSETQ in the germline V gene. The CDR3 here is CASSLIAETQYF. The CDR3 DNA follows: TGCGCCAGCAGCTTGATTGCGGAGACCCAGTACTTC.